This T cell receptor beta chain was sequenced during a study of cytomegalovirus exposure and HLA in healthy donors. Study-level points and caveats: CMV antigen specificity was confirmed in vitro for three CMV-associated chains. HLA allele associations emerged for some 16,000 TCR beta sequences in a later analysis, at 0.05 false discovery rate. Prediction of most subjects' HLA-A and HLA-B alleles by TCR beta sequences was reportedly accurate. V- and J-gene trimming of TCR beta was linked (in a later analysis) to a missense DCLRE1C variant.

PCR employed 60 Vbeta and 13 Jbeta primers. TCRdb keeps only in-frame clones here, not all; method: immunoSEQ multiplex PCR. Of some 130,000 clones listed, 65% to 80% were seen once; the top ten hold roughly 6.8%. Worth noting for this clone: Its target is not known.

The CDR3 has 19 amino acids. The V and J ends lost 3 bases and 0 bases, in that order; junction bases with no gene match: 14. Germline values: CDR1 SGDLS, CDR2 YYNGEE. J is TRBJ2-1 and V is TRBV9; TRBD1 aligns across 8 bases. The sample taken for sequencing was PBMCs. The TCR sequence derives from a man aged 40-49 years in good health and CMV-seropositive. In nucleotides, the CDR3 is TGTGCCAGCAGCGGAAAACAGGGGGTGACTCTACCCTCCTACAATGAGCAGTTCTTC. Its protein is CASSGKQGVTLPSYNEQFF.